A single T cell receptor beta chain is shown here with its context. The germline V gene has CDR1 MDHEN and CDR2 SYDVKM. Trimming took off 10 bases at V and 0 bases at J, with 8 bases between the two ends. The length of the CDR3 is 12 residues. The entry originates in a study of blood T cell repertoires in COVID-19. Overall study: Italy, Spain and the United States were the sources of the convalescent and acute COVID-19 samples.

Measured with immunoSEQ multiplex PCR; TCRdb has only the in-frame clones, and not every one. The data contain about 180,000 clones, around 84% of them singletons. The specimen was peripheral blood. The J gene is TRBJ2-3, the V gene TRBV28; D not certain. The receptor was isolated from a woman aged 45-65 years with COVID-19, enrolled during active disease. This chain's CDR3 is CAMSSSTDTQYF. The CDR3 bases are TGTGCCATGAGCTCTAGCACAGATACGCAGTATTTT.